This entry lists 21 T cell receptor beta chains sequenced from one sample in a study of early T cells in non-severe SARS-CoV-2 infection. TCRdb reprocessed the 5' RACE reads via MiXCR and lists one record per CDR3 protein. This table holds tens of thousands of distinct CDR3 sequences, 10% to 15% found once. The sample consisted of whole blood. These receptors originate from an adult who was a healthcare worker with PCR-confirmed SARS-CoV-2 infection or an uninfected control (not recorded which).

The rearrangement links TRBV2 to TRBJ2-5, with 7 bases aligning to TRBD1. Germline V gene lookup returns CDR1 SNHLY and CDR2 FYNNEI. There are 14 residues in the CDR3. V gave up 4 bases and J gave up 4 bases; unmatched junction bases: 6. The CDR3: CASSGTGLGETQYF. CDR3 DNA: TGTGCCAGCAGTGGGACAGGTCTAGGAGAGACCCAGTACTTC.

The sample holds a few counts of this clonotype. The chain couples TRBV20-1 to TRBJ1-2, with D unresolved. The V end lost 5 bases, the J end lost 2 bases, and 12 bases lay between the germline ends. CDR1 and CDR2 (germline): DFQATT, SNEGSKA (reference sequence). The CDR3 has 13 residues. In DNA form, the CDR3 reads TGCAGTGCTGGGCCGCAGGAGAACTATGGCTACACCTTC. This translates into CSAGPQENYGYTF.

In its sample, this clonotype was seen many times. The rearrangement links TRBV6-1 to TRBJ1-3, with D hard to call. Germline V gene sequence: CDR1 MNHNS, CDR2 SASEGT. Between the trimmed V and J ends, which lost 5 bases and 3 bases, there was a span of 5 bases. This CDR3 contains 12 residues. The CDR3, as DNA: TGTGCCAGCAGTCCCGTTGGAAACACCATATATTTT. Protein product: CASSPVGNTIYF.

This clonotype was detected ten times or more. The chain couples TRBV10-3 to TRBJ1-1; D remains ambiguous. The V end lost 2 bases, the J end lost 0 bases, and 13 bases lay between the germline ends. Germline values: CDR1 ENHRY, CDR2 SYGVKD. The CDR3 covers 16 residues. The CDR3 protein is CAISEPAWEMNTEAFF. CDR3 bases: TGTGCCATCAGTGAGCCTGCCTGGGAGATGAACACTGAAGCTTTCTTT.

This clonotype was counted only a few times. This rearrangement joins TRBV3-1 to TRBJ1-6, with a tentative D call TRBD1 (5 bases). Germline lookup yields CDR1 LGHDT and CDR2 YNNKEL (reference sequence). The CDR3 totals 14 residues. Trimming took off 1 base at V and 7 bases at J, with 8 bases between the two ends. The CDR3 bases are TGTGCCAGCAGCCAAGGGGGGAAAAATTCACCCCTCCACTTT. Its translation: CASSQGGKNSPLHF.

This clonotype was detected many times. The chain is built from TRBV30 and TRBJ2-5, with TRBD1 as a possible D gene (5 bases). CDR3 length equals 12 residues. V was pared by 8 bases and J by 7 bases, with 17 bases between. Per germline, CDR1 GTSNPN and CDR2 SVGIG (reference sequence). Written as DNA, the CDR3 is TGTGCCGGGCTCCGGAAGCAGGGGACCCAGTACTTC. It yields the protein CAGLRKQGTQYF.

This clonotype showed up just a few times. This chain joins TRBV29-1 and TRBJ1-6; D not resolved. This CDR3 spans 13 amino acids. Germline-derived CDR1 and CDR2 are SQVTM and ANQGSEA. V lost 7 bases and J lost 10, with 17 bases in between. In DNA form, the CDR3 reads TGCAGCGCCCGGCGCGGGCCGGACTCACCCCTCCACTTT. It codes for CSARRGPDSPLHF.

Ten or more counts support this clonotype. This sequence joins TRBV7-3 and TRBJ2-2; D unclear. Trimming removed 0 bases from V and 11 bases from J, with 10 bases in between. CDR3 length: 13 residues. Germline V gene lookup returns CDR1 SGHTA and CDR2 FQGTGA. The CDR3 protein is CASSLTLGNELFF. CDR3 in DNA: TGTGCCAGCAGCTTAACCCTGGGTAACGAGCTGTTTTTT. Based on the CDR3 plus reference TRBV7-3 and TRBJ2-2, the full variable domain is GAGVSQTPSNKVTEKGKYVELRCDPISGHTALYWYRQSLGQGPEFLIYFQGTGAADDSGLPNDRFFAVRPEGSVSTLKIQRTERGDSAVYLCASSLTLGNELFFGEGSRLTVL.

The chain has TRBV7-6 and TRBJ2-1; 7 nucleotides line up with TRBD2. Germline trimming cut 3 bases from V and 7 bases from J; bases unmatched to any gene: 9. The germline CDR1 and CDR2 sequences are SGHVS and FNYEAQ. CDR3 length: 15 amino acids. The CDR3 region has the DNA TGTGCCAGCAGCTTTCTCCGGGGGGAGGAAAATGAGCAGTTCTTC. Translation gives CASSFLRGEENEQFF.

This clonotype was detected many times. This chain joins TRBV5-5 and TRBJ1-5; TRBD1 matches 9 bases. This CDR3 has 15 residues. V lost 6 bases to trimming and J lost 6 bases; unmatched junction nucleotides: 10. Looked up from germline, CDR1 is SGHKS and CDR2 is YYEKEE (reference sequence). The CDR3 coding sequence is TGTGCCAGCACACCTGGGACAGGGAGGGCTCAGCCCCAGCATTTT. Amino acid sequence: CASTPGTGRAQPQHF.

The V call is TRBV7-4, the J call TRBJ1-5; no clear D gene. Germline-derived CDR1 and CDR2 are SGHVT and SQSDAQ. The V and J ends lost 4 bases and 0 bases respectively, with 13 bases between them. The CDR3 runs 16 residues. The DNA of the CDR3 is TGTGCCAGCAGCTCTAAGGCACTGTGTAGCAATCAGCCCCAGCATTTT. Its translation is CASSSKALCSNQPQHF.

In DNA form, the CDR3 reads TGTGCCAGCAGCACAGGGGGTGTCGATACGCAGTATTTT. Protein: CASSTGGVDTQYF. The chain joins TRBV7-9 to TRBJ2-3; the match to TRBD1 covers 8 bases. This CDR3 is 13 amino acids long. Germline CDR1 is SEHNR and CDR2 is FQNEAQ (reference sequence). The V and J ends lost 5 bases and 6 bases, in that order; junction bases with no gene match: 4.

The table lists this clonotype with a few counts. The rearrangement uses TRBV3-1 and TRBJ2-7; 10 bases map to TRBD2. J gave up 3 bases and V 4 bases, and 0 bases lay outside the gene matches. This CDR3 is built from 13 residues. Germline loops: CDR1 LGHDT, CDR2 YNNKEL (reference sequence). DNA for the CDR3: TGTGCCAGCAGCCGGACTAGCGGCTACGAGCAGTACTTC. The encoded protein is CASSRTSGYEQYF.

The chain recombines TRBV21-1 with TRBJ1-1; the table's D gene call, TRBD1, was not cross checked with the DNA. TRBV21-1 is recorded as a pseudogene. The CDR3 loop spans 15 amino acids. The CDR3 DNA follows: TGTGCCAGCAGCAAAGCCCCAGGGACCGGCACTGAAGCTTTCTTT. Protein: CASSKAPGTGTEAFF.

The chain links TRBV5-1 to TRBJ2-1; the D gene could be TRBD1 or TRBD2 (5 bases each). With 3 bases removed from V and 0 bases from J, the gap between germline ends came to 13 bases. From germline, CDR1 is SGHRS and CDR2 YFSETQ. The CDR3 consists of 16 residues. The CDR3 protein is CASSWERGSSYNEQFF. CDR3 nucleotides: TGCGCCAGCAGCTGGGAGAGGGGTAGCTCCTACAATGAGCAGTTCTTC.

This clonotype was detected ten times or more. The chain carries TRBV27 and TRBJ1-2; D unclear. The CDR3 is 12 amino acids. CDR1 MNHEY and CDR2 SMNVEV come from the germline V gene (reference sequence). The germline V and J ends were trimmed by 6 bases and 8 bases, with 13 bases remaining between them. This CDR3 is CASSSFGRGYTF. CDR3 coding DNA: TGTGCCAGCAGCAGCTTTGGTAGGGGCTACACCTTC.

The chain recombines TRBV11-2 with TRBJ2-1; the D gene could be TRBD1 or TRBD2 (5 bases each). V lost 0 bases and J lost 4, with 7 bases in between. CDR3 length equals 14 residues. The germline V gene has CDR1 SGHAT and CDR2 FQNNGV. The chain's CDR3 is CASSLDGAYNEQFF. The CDR3 DNA is TGTGCCAGCAGCTTAGACGGGGCTTACAATGAGCAGTTCTTC.

A note on this clonotype: Since a much larger clone is just one base distant, this may be a read error. The chain couples TRBV28 to TRBJ2-2; TRBD2 might be the D (5 bases). The length of the CDR3 is 12 residues. The germline V gene has CDR1 MDHEN and CDR2 SYDVKM. This CDR3 reads CASSFRAGEMFF. CDR3 bases: TGTGCCAGCAGTTTCCGGGCCGGGGAGATGTTTTTT.

This clonotype was observed at least ten times. V and J are TRBV7-9 and TRBJ1-1, with D tentatively TRBD1 (6 bases). Germline lookup yields CDR1 SEHNR and CDR2 FQNEAQ (reference sequence). The CDR3 has 15 amino acids. Between the trimmed V and J ends, which lost 3 bases and 3 bases, there was a span of 14 bases. CDR3 in amino acids: CASSFGGREHTEAFF. Written as DNA, the CDR3 is TGTGCCAGCAGCTTCGGGGGGCGCGAGCACACTGAAGCTTTCTTT.

This clonotype was seen more than once but under ten times. This chain joins TRBV10-3 and TRBJ2-3; D unclear. V was cut by 8 bases and J by 2 bases, with 5 bases left in between. Germline CDR1 ENHRY, CDR2 SYGVKD. The CDR3 consists of 11 residues. The CDR3 DNA follows: TGTGCCATCCAGACCACAGATACGCAGTATTTT. It specifies CAIQTTDTQYF.

The rearrangement joins TRBV20-1 to TRBJ2-7; the match to TRBD2 covers 12 bases. With 6 bases clipped from V and 2 bases from J, the junction kept 8 bases outside the gene matches. The CDR3 spans 15 residues. CDR1 is DFQATT, CDR2 SNEGSKA, per germline (reference sequence). The CDR3 here is CSAAPLAGGAYEQYF. CDR3 nucleotide sequence: TGCAGTGCGGCTCCGCTAGCGGGAGGGGCCTACGAGCAGTACTTC.